The 19 T cell receptor beta chains below come from one sample, sequenced in a study of OX40 agonist ivuxolimab in advanced cancers. Profiled with immunoSEQ multiplex PCR; TCRdb holds only in-frame clones, not every one. The repertoire holds about 49,000 clones, with about 94% as singletons. The sequences come from CD4+ or CD8+ T cells sorted from blood, collected in a trial of the OX40 agonist ivuxolimab. Source of these receptors: an adult with an advanced solid tumor such as melanoma, head and neck, liver or kidney cancer.

This chain links TRBV15 with TRBJ1-5; 10 bases align to TRBD1. The CDR3 consists of 18 residues. Trimming took 1 base from V and 6 from J; bases not matched to a gene: 12. From germline, CDR1 is LNHNV and CDR2 YYDKDF (reference sequence). The CDR3 DNA sequence: TGTGCCACCAGCAGAGGAAGGGGGACAGGGGAAAGAGGTCAGCCCCAGCATTTT. Its translation: CATSRGRGTGERGQPQHF.

V usage is TRBV4-2 and J usage is TRBJ2-3, with 9 bases that match TRBD2. Germline lookup yields CDR1 LGHNA and CDR2 YNFKEQ. J lost 6 bases, V lost 0 bases, and 4 bases had no gene match. The CDR3 is 15 residues long. CDR3 DNA sequence: TGTGCCAGCAGCCAAGAGGAACTAGCGGGCGATACGCAGTATTTT. Protein sequence: CASSQEELAGDTQYF.

The CDR3 spells CASSRTGTLGDTQYF. The DNA of the CDR3 is TGTGCCAGCAGCCGCACCGGGACTCTCGGAGATACGCAGTATTTT. The chain employs TRBV7-3 and TRBJ2-3, with D perhaps matching TRBD2 (6 bases). Germline V gives CDR1 SGHTA, CDR2 FQGTGA. CDR3 length: 15 amino acids. Trimming took off 5 bases at V and 5 bases at J, with 17 bases between the two ends.

This chain uses TRBV11-2 with TRBJ2-3; 10 bases map to TRBD2. The ends lost 3 bases at V and 1 base at J; junction bases unmatched: 13. CDR1 and CDR2 (germline): SGHAT, FQNNGV. The CDR3 contains 19 residues. The CDR3 DNA is TGTGCCAGCAGCTTTTCATGGCTAGCGGGAGAGAAAGGCACAGATACGCAGTATTTT. As protein: CASSFSWLAGEKGTDTQYF.

The genes are TRBV4-3 and TRBJ2-1; D not resolved. V gave up 3 bases and J gave up 2 bases, with 8 bases separating them. The germline V gene encodes CDR1 LGHNA and CDR2 YSLEER. The length of the CDR3 is 14 residues. Here the CDR3 DNA reads TGCGCCAGCAGCCATGGAGATACCTACAATGAGCAGTTCTTC. It specifies CASSHGDTYNEQFF.

The chain employs TRBV15 and TRBJ1-2; the D gene is possibly TRBD1 (6 bases). V shed 2 bases and J shed 6 bases, with 16 bases lying between them. Germline CDR1 is LNHNV and CDR2 is YYDKDF (reference sequence). CDR3 length: 15 residues. The CDR3 loop reads CATSRLQGPLDGYTF. The DNA of the CDR3 is TGTGCCACCAGCAGATTACAGGGTCCCCTTGATGGCTACACCTTC.

The V call is TRBV11-2, the J call TRBJ2-2, with D hard to call. The CDR3 has 17 amino acids. Trimming took 5 bases from V and 6 from J, leaving 22 bases between them. Germline V CDR1 and CDR2: SGHAT, FQNNGV. The CDR3 nucleotides read TGTGCCAGCAGCCCGAGCGCTCGGCTGACTTCCCCCGGGGAGCTGTTTTTT. Translating gives CASSPSARLTSPGELFF.

The J gene is TRBJ1-2, the V gene TRBV6-1; D ambiguous. This CDR3 comprises 11 residues. The V end lost 2 bases, the J end lost 8 bases, and 6 bases lay between the germline ends. CDR1 MNHNS and CDR2 SASEGT come from the germline V gene. CDR3 coding DNA: TGTGCCAGCAGTGAACTCCGGGGCTACACCTTC. Amino acid sequence: CASSELRGYTF.

V gene TRBV5-4 combines with J gene TRBJ2-3; 14 nucleotides line up with TRBD2. V was pared by 3 bases and J by 3 bases, with 9 bases of the junction left unmatched. Per the germline V gene, CDR1 is SGHNT and CDR2 is YYREEE (reference sequence). This CDR3 contains 18 residues. The CDR3 region has the DNA TGTGCCAGCAGCTGGAGGGGAGGACTAGCGGGAGGAACAGATACGCAGTATTTT. The encoded protein is CASSWRGGLAGGTDTQYF.

This chain uses TRBV6-4 with TRBJ2-2; D remains ambiguous. V was cut by 0 bases and J by 4 bases, with 9 bases left in between. The CDR3 runs to 15 residues. CDR1 is MRHNA and CDR2 is SNTAGT in the germline V gene. The CDR3 protein is CASSDSIPATGELFF. Here the CDR3 DNA reads TGTGCCAGCAGTGACTCGATCCCGGCCACCGGGGAGCTGTTTTTT.

The J gene is TRBJ2-2, the V gene TRBV6-4; possible D gene TRBD2, 6 bases. Trimming cost V 6 bases and J 5 bases, with 13 bases left between them. Germline CDR1 MRHNA, CDR2 SNTAGT. This CDR3 comprises 14 residues. CDR3 in DNA: TGTGCCAGCAGGCCGGGGGAGAATACCGGGGAGCTGTTTTTT. Its protein is CASRPGENTGELFF.

The chain's CDR3 is CASSSDGDKLFF. The CDR3 bases are TGTGCCAGCAGCTCAGATGGTGATAAACTGTTTTTT. The chain uses TRBV11-3 and TRBJ1-4; D remains ambiguous. Germline CDR1 and CDR2: SGHNT and YENEEA. The CDR3 runs 12 residues. The V and J ends lost 4 bases and 11 bases respectively, with 11 bases between them.

The J gene is TRBJ2-3, the V gene TRBV9, with D uncertain. Trimming shortened V by 2 bases and J by 0 bases, and 7 bases separated the two germline ends. The V gene's germline CDR1 is SGDLS and CDR2 YYNGEE. This CDR3 has 14 amino acids. The CDR3 DNA sequence: TGTGCCAGCAGCGTCATGACTAGCACAGATACGCAGTATTTT. It encodes CASSVMTSTDTQYF.

The rearrangement links TRBV5-3 to TRBJ1-4, with 9 positions matching TRBD1. TRBV5-3 is designated an ORF whose function remains uncertain. The CDR3 spans 20 residues. J gave up 7 bases and V 0 bases, and 19 bases lay outside the gene matches. Here the CDR3 DNA reads TGTGCCAGAAGCTTGGCAGGGACAGGGACCGACGGTGGGAGTGGTGAAAAACTGTTTTTT. This gives the protein CARSLAGTGTDGGSGEKLFF.

The genes are TRBV9 and TRBJ2-2; the D gene is possibly TRBD1 (5 bases). V shed 6 bases and J shed 6 bases, with 9 bases lying between them. The CDR3 sequence is 12 residues long. CDR1 is SGDLS, CDR2 YYNGEE, per germline. CDR3 coding DNA: TGTGCCAGCAAGGGGATCGCCGGGGAGCTGTTTTTT. Protein sequence: CASKGIAGELFF.

The gene calls are TRBV5-6 and TRBJ1-1; no clear D gene. This CDR3 comprises 14 residues. Trimming removed 0 bases from V and 3 bases from J, with 9 bases in between. Germline V gene sequence: CDR1 SGHDT, CDR2 YYEEEE. DNA for the CDR3: TGTGCCAGCAGCTTGGCCGGCTCCGACACTGAAGCTTTCTTT. Encoded protein: CASSLAGSDTEAFF.

The rearrangement joins TRBV6-5 to TRBJ2-1, with TRBD1 matching over 10 bases. V gave up 7 bases and J gave up 4 bases; unmatched junction bases: 7. Germline loops: CDR1 MNHEY, CDR2 SVGAGI. The CDR3 extends over 15 amino acids. The CDR3 nucleotides read TGTGCCAGCAAAACGGGACAGGGGACGTACAATGAGCAGTTCTTC. Its protein is CASKTGQGTYNEQFF.

The J gene is TRBJ2-5, the V gene TRBV4-3; D gene ambiguous. Germline-derived CDR1 and CDR2 are LGHNA and YSLEER. V lost 2 bases, J lost 5 bases, and 18 bases lay in between. The CDR3 is 16 amino acids. DNA for the CDR3: TGCGCCAGCAGCCAAACTTTGCCAGGCCAGCTGGAGACCCAGTACTTC. Translating it yields CASSQTLPGQLETQYF.

For the CDR3, the DNA is TGTGCCAGCAGCCAACCAAGGGCAGGGGTTATCAGCACTGAAGCTTTCTTT. It codes for CASSQPRAGVISTEAFF. The V call is TRBV28, the J call TRBJ1-1, with D perhaps matching TRBD1 (6 bases). V was trimmed by 6 bases and J by 4 bases, leaving 24 bases between them. Per germline, CDR1 MDHEN and CDR2 SYDVKM. The CDR3 is 17 amino acids. Full variable domain (outside the CDR3, taken from reference TRBV28 and TRBJ1-1): DVKVTQSSRYLVKRTGEKVFLECVQDMDHENMFWYRQDPGLGLRLIYFSYDVKMKEKGDIPEGYSVSREKKERFSLILESASTNQTSMYLCASSQPRAGVISTEAFFGQGTRLTVV.